One TCR beta chain is described in this entry. Its target is not known. The junction differs from germline at one of its ends, possibly a read error. This specimen comes from a study of cytomegalovirus exposure and HLA in healthy donors. The study, taken as a whole, reports: The authors later linked a missense DCLRE1C variant to TCR beta V- and J-gene trimming. A later analysis showed HLA-associated TCR beta chains outstripping equally common others in clonal expansion.

It was with 60 Vbeta and 13 Jbeta primers that the PCR ran. Clones were sequenced by immunoSEQ multiplex PCR, and TCRdb holds only the in-frame ones, with some missing. This sample carries about 130,000 clones, approximately 80% of them seen once, and the ten largest clones take roughly 3.5%. There are 12 residues in the CDR3. Germline assignment: CDR1 SEHNR and CDR2 FQNEAQ (reference sequence). The chain couples TRBV7-9 to TRBJ1-1; no clear D. The sequenced sample consisted of PBMCs. The source is a male donor in good health and CMV-seronegative. CDR3 sequence (DNA): TGTTCCAGCACCCCAAACGAGATTGAAGCTTTCTTT. It codes for CSSTPNEIEAFF.